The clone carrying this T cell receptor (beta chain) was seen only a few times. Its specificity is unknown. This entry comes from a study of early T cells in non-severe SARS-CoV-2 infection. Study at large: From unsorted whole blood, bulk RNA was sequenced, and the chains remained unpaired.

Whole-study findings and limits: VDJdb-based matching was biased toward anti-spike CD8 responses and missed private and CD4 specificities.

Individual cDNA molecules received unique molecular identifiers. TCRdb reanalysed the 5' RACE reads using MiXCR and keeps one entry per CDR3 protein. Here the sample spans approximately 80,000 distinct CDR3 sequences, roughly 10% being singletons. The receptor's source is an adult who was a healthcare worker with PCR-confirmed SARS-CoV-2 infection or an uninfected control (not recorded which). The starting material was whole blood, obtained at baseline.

CDR3 residues: CASSLVRSDGYTF. CDR3 DNA: TGTGCCAGCAGCTTAGTTAGATCCGACGGCTACACCTTC. This chain connects TRBV7-9 to TRBJ1-2; D not resolved. The CDR3 totals 13 residues. Germline V CDR1 and CDR2: SEHNR, FQNEAQ (reference sequence). V was clipped by 1 base and J by 8 bases, with 11 bases between them. Using reference TRBV7-9 and TRBJ1-2 for the parts outside the CDR3, the full variable domain is DTGVSQNPRHKITKRGQNVTFRCDPISEHNRLYWYRQTLGQGPEFLTYFQNEAQLEKSRLLSDRFSAERPKGSFSTLEIQRTEQGDSAMYLCASSLVRSDGYTFGSGTRLTVV.